The sequence of this T cell receptor (beta chain) was determined in a study of blood T cells in healthy people across ages. Donation came from healthy Caucasian individuals in Russia who were aged about 6 to 100. CDR3 size: 14 residues. Germline CDR1 DFQATT, CDR2 SNEGSKA (reference sequence). A second PCR of about 7 to 11 cycles used a sample-barcoded 5' primer and a J-beta primer mix. Using its own MiXCR run on the 5' RACE reads, TCRdb lists one record per CDR3 protein. The sample includes around 580,000 distinct CDR3 sequences, under 55% of them seen just once. Points on this clonotype: Germline and junction disagree at one end, which may indicate a read error.

The TCR originated in a man at least 80 years old in good health. V is TRBV20-1 and J is TRBJ1-2; TRBD1 is a possible D gene (5 bases). Sequencing input: blood. In DNA form, the CDR3 reads TGCAGTGCCCCCGCCGGGGCGGGAAACTATGGTTACACCTTC. This codes for CSAPAGAGNYGYTF.